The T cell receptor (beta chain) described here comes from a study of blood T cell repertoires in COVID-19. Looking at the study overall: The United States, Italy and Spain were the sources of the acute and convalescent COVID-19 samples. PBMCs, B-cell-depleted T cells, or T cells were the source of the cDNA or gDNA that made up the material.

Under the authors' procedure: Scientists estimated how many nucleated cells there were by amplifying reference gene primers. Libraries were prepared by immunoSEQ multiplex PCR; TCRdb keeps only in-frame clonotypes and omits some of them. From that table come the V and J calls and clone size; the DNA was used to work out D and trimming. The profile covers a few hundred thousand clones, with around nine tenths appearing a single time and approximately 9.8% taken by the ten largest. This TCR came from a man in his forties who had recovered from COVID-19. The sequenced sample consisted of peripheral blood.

CDR3 DNA sequence: TGTGCCAGCAGTGCCTTCCTGGCCGCAGGGGAGCTGTTTTTT. It yields the protein CASSAFLAAGELFF. V usage is TRBV25-1 and J usage is TRBJ2-2; no reliable D call. The germline V gene has CDR1 MGHDK and CDR2 SYGVNS. This CDR3 comprises 14 residues. V was cut by 4 bases and J by 8 bases, with 14 bases left in between.